This T cell receptor beta chain was documented in a study of vaccination effects on CD4 cells after COVID-19. Concerning this clone: Its matching antigen is unknown.

ViraFEST used viral peptide pools to expand antigen-specific CD4+ T cells before sequencing. Upon completion of approximately ten days in culture, CD4+ T cells were isolated. According to the study, vaccine recipients showed no prior SARS-CoV-2 infection and negative nucleocapsid antibodies. The trim removed 1 base at V and 7 bases at J, leaving 9 bases unmatched. The CDR3 length is 16 residues. Looked up from germline, CDR1 is SGHDT and CDR2 is YYEEEE. Sequencing was performed with immunoSEQ multiplex PCR; in TCRdb, only in-frame clones are kept and a portion is missing. This table holds around 68,000 clones, about 80% found once.

The V call is TRBV5-6, the J call TRBJ2-3; 10 nucleotides align to TRBD2. The source is a human donor who received a COVID-19 vaccine. The sample here was CD4+ T cells from PBMCs cultured with SARS-CoV-2 spike peptides, taken before COVID-19 vaccination. CDR3 amino acids: CASSLLASGGQNTQYF. In nucleotides, the CDR3 is TGTGCCAGCAGCTTGTTGGCTAGCGGGGGTCAGAATACGCAGTATTTT.